The 8 T cell receptor beta chains reported below all come from one sample, sequenced in a study of OX40 agonist ivuxolimab in advanced cancers. Assay: immunoSEQ multiplex PCR; the TCRdb copy retains only in-frame clones and omits some. The sample contains 55,000 to 60,000 clones, 80% to 90% of which appear only once. The sample was CD4+ or CD8+ T cells sorted from blood, taken in a trial of the OX40 agonist ivuxolimab. These receptors came from an adult with an advanced solid tumor such as melanoma, head and neck, liver or kidney cancer.

The rearrangement links TRBV2 to TRBJ1-1, with D unclear. CDR3 size: 13 residues. Trimming pared 6 bases from V and 1 base from J, leaving 9 bases between. Germline values: CDR1 SNHLY, CDR2 FYNNEI. As DNA, the CDR3 is TGTGCCAGCAGGCGGCCGCCGAACACTGAAGCTTTCTTT. Its translation: CASRRPPNTEAFF.

This clone is medium-sized by share. V usage is TRBV7-2 and J usage is TRBJ2-6; D is unresolved. V lost 3 bases and J 4 bases, leaving 13 bases between the germline ends. Germline-derived CDR1 and CDR2 are SGHTA and FQGNSA. The CDR3 has 16 residues. The CDR3 loop is CASSFNSFLGANVLTF. The DNA of the CDR3 is TGTGCCAGCAGCTTCAATAGTTTTCTAGGGGCCAACGTCCTGACTTTC. Using reference TRBV7-2 and TRBJ2-6 for the parts outside the CDR3, the full variable domain is GAGVSQSPSNKVTEKGKDVELRCDPISGHTALYWYRQSLGQGLEFLIYFQGNSAPDKSGLPSDRFSAERTGGSVSTLTIQRTQQEDSAVYLCASSFNSFLGANVLTFGAGSRLTVL.

This chain joins TRBV11-2 and TRBJ1-2; D ambiguous. Germline V gene data show CDR1 as SGHAT and CDR2 as FQNNGV. Trimming left V 2 bases short and J 0 bases short, with 4 bases between. This CDR3 has 13 amino acids. CDR3 sequence reads: CASSLRANYGYTF. The CDR3 DNA sequence: TGTGCCAGCAGCTTAAGGGCTAACTATGGCTACACCTTC.

The chain has TRBV5-1 and TRBJ1-5; 8 positions match TRBD1. Trimming cost V 4 bases and J 7 bases; bases outside gene matches: 10. CDR3 length: 15 amino acids. The germline CDR1 and CDR2 sequences are SGHRS and YFSETQ. The CDR3 region is CASSPEQGAGQPQHF. CDR3 bases: TGCGCCAGCAGCCCGGAGCAGGGGGCGGGGCAGCCCCAGCATTTT.

The chain joins TRBV6-4 to TRBJ2-2; TRBD2 matches at 9 bases. V shed 4 bases and J 7 bases; nucleotides not matched to a gene: 7. CDR3 length: 15 residues. Germline V CDR1 and CDR2: MRHNA, SNTAGT. This CDR3 reads CASSALAGVDGELFF. The CDR3 DNA follows: TGTGCCAGCAGTGCCTTAGCGGGGGTTGACGGGGAGCTGTTTTTT.

The chain combines TRBV4-1 with TRBJ1-1; no reliable D call. The germline CDR1 and CDR2 sequences are MGHRA and YSYEKL. The CDR3 covers 13 residues. The germline V and J ends were trimmed by 0 bases and 10 bases, with 12 bases remaining between them. The CDR3 nucleotides are TGCGCCAGCAGCCAAGAAGGCGGGCTAGTAGCTTTCTTT. It specifies CASSQEGGLVAFF.

The chain has TRBV10-3 and TRBJ2-7, with TRBD2 matching 7 bases. CDR1 and CDR2 (germline): ENHRY, SYGVKD. CDR3 length: 16 residues. Unmatched junction bases numbered 9, after V lost 2 bases and J lost 2 bases. CDR3 amino acids: CAISEPTGGVTYEQYF. For the CDR3, the DNA is TGTGCCATCAGTGAGCCCACGGGGGGAGTAACCTACGAGCAGTACTTC.

The V and J genes are TRBV7-2 and TRBJ2-1; 13 nucleotides match TRBD2. Germline trimming cut 1 base from V and 15 bases from J; bases unmatched to any gene: 12. The germline V gene has CDR1 SGHTA and CDR2 FQGNSA. CDR3 length: 16 amino acids. CDR3 residues: CASSLGTGTSGDRWFF. As DNA, the CDR3 is TGTGCCAGCAGCTTAGGTACCGGGACTAGCGGGGACCGGTGGTTCTTC.